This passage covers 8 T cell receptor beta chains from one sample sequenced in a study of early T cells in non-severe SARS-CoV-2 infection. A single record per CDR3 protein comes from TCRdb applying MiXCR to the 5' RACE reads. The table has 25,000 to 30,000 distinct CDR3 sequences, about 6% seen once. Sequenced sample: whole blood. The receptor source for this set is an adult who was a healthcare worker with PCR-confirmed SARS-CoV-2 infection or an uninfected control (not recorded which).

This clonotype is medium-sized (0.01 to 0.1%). CDR3 bases: TGTGCCAGCTCACGTAGCCTGACAGAAAACACCGGGGAGCTGTTTTTT. Protein: CASSRSLTENTGELFF. The rearrangement joins TRBV18 to TRBJ2-2; TRBD1 might be the D (5 bases). Trimming cost V 4 bases and J 2 bases, with 14 bases left between them. The CDR3 is made up of 16 amino acids. In germline, CDR1 is KGHSH, CDR2 LQKENI. Together with reference TRBV18 and TRBJ2-2, the CDR3 gives the full variable domain: NAGVMQNPRHLVRRRGQEARLRCSPMKGHSHVYWYRQLPEEGLKFMVYLQKENIIDESGMPKERFSAEFPKEGPSILRIQQVVRGDSAAYFCASSRSLTENTGELFFGEGSRLTVL.

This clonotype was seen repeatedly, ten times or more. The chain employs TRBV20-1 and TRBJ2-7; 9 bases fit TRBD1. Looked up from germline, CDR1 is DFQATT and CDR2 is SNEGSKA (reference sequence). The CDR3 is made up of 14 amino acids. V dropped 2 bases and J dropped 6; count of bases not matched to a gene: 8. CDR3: CSARPDRGGSEQYF. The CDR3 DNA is TGCAGTGCTAGACCGGACAGGGGAGGGTCCGAGCAGTACTTC.

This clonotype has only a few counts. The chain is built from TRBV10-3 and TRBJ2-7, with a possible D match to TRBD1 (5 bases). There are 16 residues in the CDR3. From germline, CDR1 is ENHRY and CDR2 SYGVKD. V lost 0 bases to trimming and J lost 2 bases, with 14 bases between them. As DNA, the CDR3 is TGTGCCATCAGTGAGTCGGGGCAGAACTTAGCCTACGAGCAGTACTTC. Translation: CAISESGQNLAYEQYF.

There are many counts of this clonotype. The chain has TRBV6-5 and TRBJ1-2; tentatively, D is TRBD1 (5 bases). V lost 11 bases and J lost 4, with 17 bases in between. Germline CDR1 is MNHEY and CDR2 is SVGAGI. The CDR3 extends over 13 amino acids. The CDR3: CASNSGHGYGYTF. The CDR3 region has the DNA TGTGCCTCCAATTCAGGACACGGCTATGGCTACACCTTC.

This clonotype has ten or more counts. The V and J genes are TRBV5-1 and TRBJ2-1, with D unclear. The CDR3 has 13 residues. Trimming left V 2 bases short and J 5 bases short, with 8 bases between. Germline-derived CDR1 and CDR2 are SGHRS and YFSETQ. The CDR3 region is CASSFSPDNEQFF. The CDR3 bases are TGCGCCAGCAGCTTCAGTCCCGACAATGAGCAGTTCTTC.

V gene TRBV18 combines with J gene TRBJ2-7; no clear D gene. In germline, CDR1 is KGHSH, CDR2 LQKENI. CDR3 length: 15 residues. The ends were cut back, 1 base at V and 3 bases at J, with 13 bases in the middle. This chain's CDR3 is CASSPQGTIFYEQYF. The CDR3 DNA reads TGTGCCAGCTCACCACAAGGAACGATATTCTACGAGCAGTACTTC.

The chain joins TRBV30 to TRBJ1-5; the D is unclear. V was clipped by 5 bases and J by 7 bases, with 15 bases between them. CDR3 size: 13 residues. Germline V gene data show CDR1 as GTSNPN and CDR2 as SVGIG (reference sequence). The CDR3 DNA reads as TGTGCCTGGTCCAGAGGTCCCAAGCAGCCCCAGCATTTT. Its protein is CAWSRGPKQPQHF.

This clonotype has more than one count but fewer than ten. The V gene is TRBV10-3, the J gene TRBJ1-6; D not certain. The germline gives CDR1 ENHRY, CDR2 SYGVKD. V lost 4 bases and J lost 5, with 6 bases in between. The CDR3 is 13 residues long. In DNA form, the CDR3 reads TGTGCCATCAGTGCTGGACATAATTCACCCCTCCACTTT. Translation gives CAISAGHNSPLHF.